Below, 14 T cell receptor beta chains from the same sample are listed, as sequenced in a study of blood T cell repertoires in COVID-19. Profiled with immunoSEQ multiplex PCR; TCRdb holds only in-frame clones, not every one. The sample consists of 150,000 or so clones, almost 85% of them appearing once. The sample comprised peripheral blood. The receptor set was obtained from a human donor with acute or convalescent COVID-19. The donor label of this sample is uncertain.

This clone came up once. The V and J genes are TRBV24-1 and TRBJ2-2; D is perhaps TRBD2 (5 bases). CDR1 is KGHDR, CDR2 SFDVKD, per germline. This CDR3 region has 16 residues. Trimming took 3 bases from V and 0 from J, leaving 10 bases between them. This CDR3 is CATSDGRGTNTGELFF. DNA of the CDR3: TGTGCCACCAGTGATGGGAGAGGAACGAACACCGGGGAGCTGTTTTTT.

This rearrangement joins TRBV3-1 (or the pseudogene TRBV3-2) to TRBJ2-1, with D perhaps TRBD1 (5 bases). This CDR3 spans 12 amino acids. CDR1 and CDR2 from the germline V gene are LGHDT and YNNKEL (reference sequence). V gave up 4 bases and J gave up 6 bases, with 7 bases separating them. CDR3 bases: TGTGCCAGCAGCCGGGGCGGCAATGAGCAGTTCTTC. Its protein product is CASSRGGNEQFF.

The chain is built from TRBV18 and TRBJ2-3, with D possibly TRBD1 on 5 matching bases. Per germline, CDR1 KGHSH and CDR2 LQKENI. Trimming took 1 base from V and 1 from J, leaving 12 bases between them. The CDR3 has 16 residues. CDR3 sequence (DNA): TGTGCCAGCTCACCACTGGGGCCTTCTGGCACAGATACGCAGTATTTT. This sequence encodes CASSPLGPSGTDTQYF.

This chain uses TRBV6-5 with TRBJ1-5; 8 positions agree with TRBD1. The junction had 3 bases not matched to a gene; V was cut back by 5 bases and J by 6 bases. Looked up from germline, CDR1 is MNHEY and CDR2 is SVGAGI. This CDR3 is built from 13 residues. CDR3 region: CASSRQGRQPQHF. The CDR3 DNA sequence: TGTGCCAGCAGTCGACAGGGGCGTCAGCCCCAGCATTTT.

The rearrangement joins TRBV30 to TRBJ1-4; a possible D gene is TRBD1 (6 bases). Trimming left V 4 bases short and J 11 bases short, with 17 bases between. This CDR3 is built from 13 residues. Germline V CDR1 and CDR2: GTSNPN, SVGIG (reference sequence). CDR3 protein: CAWNKEGGLKLFF. In DNA form, the CDR3 reads TGTGCCTGGAACAAGGAGGGGGGGCTGAAACTGTTTTTT.

The chain combines TRBV6-1 with TRBJ1-1; no firm D call. Germline loops: CDR1 MNHNS, CDR2 SASEGT. V was clipped by 2 bases and J by 1 base, with 17 bases between them. The CDR3 length is 17 residues. The CDR3 region is CASSELFTSGRNTEAFF. CDR3 sequence (DNA): TGTGCCAGCAGTGAACTCTTCACTTCGGGGAGGAACACTGAAGCTTTCTTT.

CDR3 nucleotides: TGTGCCAGCAGTGAAAGCGGGGCCCCCGGGAATGAGCAGTTCTTC. Residues: CASSESGAPGNEQFF. The chain combines TRBV2 with TRBJ2-1; 7 bases align to TRBD2. Trimming cost V 2 bases and J 7 bases; bases outside gene matches: 8. The CDR3 has 15 residues. Germline assignment: CDR1 SNHLY and CDR2 FYNNEI.

This sequence joins TRBV12-1 and TRBJ1-6. TRBV12-1 is shown as a pseudogene. The CDR3 has 13 residues. The CDR3: CASSWGLNSPLHF. DNA of the CDR3: TGTGCCAGCAGTTGGGGACTAAATTCACCCCTCCACTTT.

The V call is TRBV7-3, the J call TRBJ1-2; TRBD1 aligns across 10 bases. This CDR3 has 13 amino acids. V lost 6 bases and J lost 6; bases outside the gene matches: 4. CDR1 SGHTA and CDR2 FQGTGA come from the germline V gene. For the CDR3, the DNA is TGTGCCAGCAGGACCGGGACAGGGGATGGCTACACCTTC. Amino acid sequence: CASRTGTGDGYTF.

The V call is TRBV2, the J call TRBJ2-3; TRBD2 aligns across 10 bases. Trimming removed 6 bases from V and 6 bases from J; junction bases left unmatched: 21. CDR3 length: 19 residues. CDR1 is SNHLY, CDR2 FYNNEI, per germline. The CDR3 DNA is TGTGCCAGCAGGCCCCGAGGGAGAAATAGCGGGGGGCCCGGTGATACGCAGTATTTT. Its protein is CASRPRGRNSGGPGDTQYF.

Comment on this clone: The junction and the germline gene differ at one end; a read error may be behind it. The gene calls are TRBV6-1 and TRBJ1-4, with D possibly TRBD1 on 6 matching bases. This CDR3 region has 16 residues. CDR1 is MNHNS, CDR2 SASEGT, per germline. The CDR3 region is CASSVWGQDPNENLFF. The CDR3 coding sequence is TGTGCCAGCAGTGTGTGGGGACAAGACCCTAATGAAAACCTGTTTTTT.

In regard to this clone: The same CDR3 is also encoded by other DNA sequences in this sample. The J gene is TRBJ1-6, the V gene TRBV5-6; the match to TRBD1 covers 10 bases. CDR3 length: 14 residues. CDR1 is SGHDT, CDR2 YYEEEE, per germline. J was trimmed by 10 bases and V by 4 bases; bases with no gene match: 5. The CDR3 spells CASSTRDRGSPLHF. CDR3 in DNA: TGTGCCAGCAGCACCCGGGACAGGGGATCACCCCTCCACTTT.

This clone was detected a few times. The chain links TRBV12-3 or TRBV12-4 to TRBJ1-6; possible D gene TRBD1, 6 bases. V was shortened by 7 bases and J by 9 bases, with 13 bases between the two germline ends. The CDR3 runs to 13 residues. The CDR3 DNA reads as TGTGCCAGCAAGGTCGGGGGGCGTTCACCCCTCCACTTT. Its translation: CASKVGGRSPLHF.

V is TRBV18 and J is TRBJ1-2, with D unclear. The V end was cut by 3 bases, the J end by 0 bases, with 5 bases between. The CDR3 covers 13 residues. Per germline, CDR1 KGHSH and CDR2 LQKENI. The CDR3 sequence: CASSPDSNYGYTF. The CDR3 nucleotides read TGTGCCAGCTCACCTGACTCTAACTATGGCTACACCTTC. Full variable domain (missing parts from reference TRBV18 and TRBJ1-2): NAGVMQNPRHLVRRRGQEARLRCSPMKGHSHVYWYRQLPEEGLKFMVYLQKENIIDESGMPKERFSAEFPKEGPSILRIQQVVRGDSAAYFCASSPDSNYGYTFGSGTRLTVV.